The TCR beta chain under discussion was sequenced for a study of T cell repertoires in cytomegalovirus infection. Turning to the study itself: Indicated by public TCR beta signatures were CMV infection and matching HLA type. Findings of the study overall: CMV carriers having the relevant HLA were flagged by cumulative public TCR beta family frequency.

TCRdb reprocessed the reads with MiXCR, giving one entry per CDR3 protein. Here the sample spans fewer than 250,000 distinct CDR3 sequences, around 12% being singletons. This clonotype showed up many times. Antigen unknown. V shed 0 bases and J shed 2 bases, with 10 bases lying between them. Germline loops: CDR1 SGHTA, CDR2 FQGNSA. The CDR3 runs to 16 residues. The genes are TRBV7-2 and TRBJ2-2; D is unclear. This receptor was obtained from a human donor in good health (CMV status not recorded). Some clones in this sample may be carry-over from other donors' samples. Sequenced sample: PBMCs. CDR3 region: CASSLAPPVNTGELFF. CDR3 DNA: TGTGCCAGCAGCTTAGCGCCACCCGTAAACACCGGGGAGCTGTTTTTT.